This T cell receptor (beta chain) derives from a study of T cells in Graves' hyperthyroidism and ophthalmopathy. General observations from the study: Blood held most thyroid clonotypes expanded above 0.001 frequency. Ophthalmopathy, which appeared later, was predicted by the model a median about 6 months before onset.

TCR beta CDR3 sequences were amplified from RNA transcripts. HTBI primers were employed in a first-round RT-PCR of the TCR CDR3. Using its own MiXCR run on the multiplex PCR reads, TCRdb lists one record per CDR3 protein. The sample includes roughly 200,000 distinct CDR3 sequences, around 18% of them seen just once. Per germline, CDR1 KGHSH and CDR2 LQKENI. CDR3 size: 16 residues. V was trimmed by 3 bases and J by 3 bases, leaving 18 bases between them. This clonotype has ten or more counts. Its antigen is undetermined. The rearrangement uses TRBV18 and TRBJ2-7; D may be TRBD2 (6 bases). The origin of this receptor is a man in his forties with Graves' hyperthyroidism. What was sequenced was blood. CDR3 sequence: CASSPRTGVSGYEQYF. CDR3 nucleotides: TGTGCCAGCTCACCCCGCACTGGGGTTAGCGGCTACGAGCAGTACTTC.